These 24 T cell receptor beta chains originate from one sample sequenced in a study of blood T cell repertoires in COVID-19. Sequencing used immunoSEQ multiplex PCR; TCRdb keeps in-frame clones, though not all of them. The repertoire includes around 73,000 clones, 84% of them detected once, and 25% to 30% sits in the top ten. Source material: peripheral blood. All receptors come from a human donor in a cohort sampled during active COVID-19.

V usage is TRBV11-3 and J usage is TRBJ2-4, with D possibly TRBD2 on 5 matching bases. The germline V gene encodes CDR1 SGHNT and CDR2 YENEEA. The length of the CDR3 is 17 residues. V was trimmed by 1 base and J by 1 base, leaving 14 bases between them. For the CDR3, the DNA is TGTGCCAGCAGCTTAGTCGGGAATGGTAGGGCCAAAAACATTCAGTACTTC. It is translated as CASSLVGNGRAKNIQYF.

The chain joins TRBV9 to TRBJ2-3; the D gene is possibly TRBD1 (6 bases). The length of the CDR3 is 16 residues. V lost 0 bases, J lost 3 bases, and 14 bases lay in between. Germline values: CDR1 SGDLS, CDR2 YYNGEE. The CDR3 DNA reads TGTGCCAGCAGCGTAGATCCAGGGGCGCGGACAGATACGCAGTATTTT. It codes for CASSVDPGARTDTQYF.

The rearrangement uses TRBV4-2 and TRBJ2-5; D ambiguous. Trimming shortened V by 7 bases and J by 5 bases, and 14 bases separated the two germline ends. Germline-derived CDR1 and CDR2 are LGHNA and YNFKEQ. CDR3 size: 13 residues. CDR3 loop: CASNGRVEETQYF. DNA for the CDR3: TGTGCCAGCAACGGTCGGGTAGAGGAGACCCAGTACTTC.

V usage is TRBV18 and J usage is TRBJ1-5; D possibly corresponds to TRBD1 (6 bases). This CDR3 region has 14 residues. Germline V lookup: CDR1 KGHSH, CDR2 LQKENI. With 3 bases removed from V and 7 bases from J, the gap between germline ends came to 13 bases. The CDR3 reads CASSPRSGAQPQHF. In nucleotides, the CDR3 is TGTGCCAGCTCACCGCGGTCAGGGGCCCAGCCCCAGCATTTT.

J is TRBJ1-1 and V is TRBV6-5; 11 nucleotides align to TRBD1. This CDR3 has 13 residues. V lost 6 bases, J lost 5 bases, and 2 bases stayed unmatched. Germline-derived CDR1 and CDR2 are MNHEY and SVGAGI. The CDR3 is CASRGQGATEAFF. As DNA, the CDR3 is TGTGCCAGCAGAGGACAGGGGGCTACTGAAGCTTTCTTT.

The CDR3 nucleotides are TGTGCCACCAGCAGTGACAGGGGCGGCACCGGGGAGCTGTTTTTT. This gives the protein CATSSDRGGTGELFF. V is TRBV15 and J is TRBJ2-2; 8 bases are a match to TRBD1. The CDR3 consists of 15 residues. Germline V lookup: CDR1 LNHNV, CDR2 YYDKDF (reference sequence). V shed 3 bases, J shed 4 bases, and the junction held 4 bases outside the gene matches.

This chain's CDR3 is CASSREDSGGYEQYF. For the CDR3, the DNA is TGTGCCAGCAGCCGAGAGGACTCGGGGGGCTACGAGCAGTACTTC. The V gene is TRBV3-1 (or the pseudogene TRBV3-2), the J gene TRBJ2-7; 7 bases match TRBD2. The V segment lost 4 bases and the J segment 3 bases; nucleotides outside the gene matches: 9. CDR1 is LGHDT, CDR2 YNNKEL, per germline (reference sequence). The CDR3 has 15 amino acids.

Here the CDR3 DNA reads TGTGCCAGCAGTGAAGCGATAAGGTTTCAAGGGACAGGGGCGTCTGTCCTCCACTTT. As protein: CASSEAIRFQGTGASVLHF. J is TRBJ1-6 and V is TRBV6-1, with 10 positions matching TRBD1. V shed 0 bases and J 15 bases; nucleotides not matched to a gene: 20. Germline lookup yields CDR1 MNHNS and CDR2 SASEGT. The CDR3 extends over 19 amino acids.

The chain recombines TRBV10-3 with TRBJ1-2, with D perhaps TRBD1 (5 bases). The CDR3 has 15 residues. The germline V gene encodes CDR1 ENHRY and CDR2 SYGVKD. Trimming pared 0 bases from V and 2 bases from J, leaving 10 bases between. The CDR3 spells CAISESVTANYGYTF. In DNA form, the CDR3 reads TGTGCCATCAGTGAGTCTGTGACAGCAAACTATGGCTACACCTTC.

This chain connects TRBV7-2 to TRBJ1-1; D might be TRBD1 (6 bases). Germline lookup yields CDR1 SGHTA and CDR2 FQGNSA. The germline V and J ends were trimmed by 1 base and 4 bases, with 10 bases remaining between them. CDR3 size: 14 residues. CDR3 protein: CASSLEGGITEAFF. CDR3 coding DNA: TGTGCCAGCAGCTTAGAGGGGGGGATCACTGAAGCTTTCTTT.

CDR3 loop: CASSPGQGGKYF. The CDR3 DNA reads TGTGCCAGCTCACCGGGACAGGGGGGGAAGTACTTC. The chain carries TRBV18 and TRBJ2-7, with 11 bases lining up with TRBD1. The V segment lost 3 bases and the J segment 11 bases; nucleotides outside the gene matches: 3. The CDR3 totals 12 residues. Germline CDR1 is KGHSH and CDR2 is LQKENI.

This clone has a handful of counts. J is TRBJ2-2 and V is TRBV11-2; maybe TRBD2 (7 bases). V lost 1 base and J lost 6, with 15 bases in between. The germline V gene encodes CDR1 SGHAT and CDR2 FQNNGV. The CDR3 totals 16 residues. The CDR3 coding sequence is TGTGCCAGCAGCTTAGCGGGTTCGGGGGGCGCCGGGGAGCTGTTTTTT. It codes for CASSLAGSGGAGELFF.

This clone was detected only once. This chain links TRBV14 with TRBJ2-7; TRBD1 agrees at 9 bases. CDR1 SGHDN and CDR2 FVKESK come from the germline V gene. With V trimmed by 4 bases and J by 3 bases, 7 bases remained unmatched. This CDR3 region has 15 residues. The CDR3 DNA sequence: TGTGCCAGCAGCCGGACAGGGGAAAGGAACTACGAGCAGTACTTC. Translating gives CASSRTGERNYEQYF. The entire variable domain, with the rest obtained from reference TRBV14 and TRBJ2-7, is as follows: EAGVTQFPSHSVIEKGQTVTLRCDPISGHDNLYWYRRVMGKEIKFLLHFVKESKQDESGMPNNRFLAERTGGTYSTLKVQPAELEDSGVYFCASSRTGERNYEQYFGPGTRLTVT.

This clone was seen a few times. The rearrangement joins TRBV7-2 to TRBJ2-2; the match to TRBD2 covers 11 bases. Trimming removed 4 bases from V and 1 base from J; junction bases left unmatched: 2. Germline-derived CDR1 and CDR2 are SGHTA and FQGNSA. The CDR3 extends over 16 amino acids. CDR3 DNA sequence: TGTGCCAGCAGCTCTACTAGCGGGGGGAACACCGGGGAGCTGTTTTTT. This encodes CASSSTSGGNTGELFF.

This chain links TRBV27 with TRBJ2-5; 9 positions match TRBD2. The V and J ends lost 6 bases and 1 base, in that order; junction bases with no gene match: 9. The germline CDR1 and CDR2 sequences are MNHEY and SMNVEV (reference sequence). The CDR3 extends over 16 amino acids. This CDR3 is CASSPDRGGVQETQYF. In DNA form, the CDR3 reads TGTGCCAGCAGCCCCGACCGCGGGGGGGTCCAAGAGACCCAGTACTTC.

This clone was counted a few times. The V call is TRBV5-6, the J call TRBJ1-2, with 10 bases that match TRBD1. The CDR3 spans 16 residues. Per the germline V gene, CDR1 is SGHDT and CDR2 is YYEEEE. Unmatched junction bases numbered 10, after V lost 1 base and J lost 7 bases. DNA for the CDR3: TGTGCCAGCAGCTTGAGTGGGACAGGGGAATTGGGTGGCTACACCTTC. Protein product: CASSLSGTGELGGYTF.

This chain uses TRBV10-3 with TRBJ2-7, with 8 bases fitting TRBD1. V lost 0 bases to trimming and J lost 5 bases; unmatched junction nucleotides: 6. From germline, CDR1 is ENHRY and CDR2 SYGVKD. The CDR3 is 15 amino acids. Here the CDR3 reads CAISESRQGADEQYF. CDR3 DNA sequence: TGTGCCATCAGTGAGTCTAGGCAGGGGGCAGACGAGCAGTACTTC.

The J gene is TRBJ2-7, the V gene TRBV19; 10 bases fit TRBD1. Germline CDR1 and CDR2: LNHDA and SQIVND (reference sequence). The trim removed 4 bases at V and 6 bases at J, leaving 15 bases unmatched. The CDR3 is 17 residues long. The CDR3 loop reads CASSTRLAGTGVPEQYF. In DNA form, the CDR3 reads TGTGCCAGTAGTACCCGCCTTGCCGGGACAGGGGTTCCCGAGCAGTACTTC.

In its sample, this clone was seen once. The chain employs TRBV9 and TRBJ2-2; D is uncertain. This CDR3 is 12 amino acids long. Trimming cost V 2 bases and J 5 bases, with 4 bases left between them. Per germline, CDR1 SGDLS and CDR2 YYNGEE. CDR3 loop: CASSVGTGELFF. CDR3 in DNA: TGTGCCAGCAGCGTCGGGACCGGGGAGCTGTTTTTT.

The table lists this clone with many counts. The chain employs TRBV11-3 and TRBJ2-3, with 10 bases lining up with TRBD2. V lost 5 bases and J lost 7; bases outside the gene matches: 6. There are 14 residues in the CDR3. In germline, CDR1 is SGHNT, CDR2 YENEEA. In nucleotides, the CDR3 is TGTGCCAGCAGCACCGGGACTAGCGCGAATACGCAGTATTTT. Protein: CASSTGTSANTQYF.

V gene TRBV5-8 combines with J gene TRBJ2-2; D not certain. This CDR3 is built from 15 residues. V shed 1 base and J shed 0 bases, with 7 bases lying between them. The germline V gene encodes CDR1 SGHTS and CDR2 YDEGEE. CDR3 sequence: CASSLTISNTGELFF. CDR3 DNA: TGTGCCAGCAGCTTGACTATATCGAACACCGGGGAGCTGTTTTTT.

This chain uses TRBV6-2 or TRBV6-3 with TRBJ2-7; 8 bases line up with TRBD1. V shed 2 bases and J 3 bases; nucleotides not matched to a gene: 6. CDR3 length equals 15 residues. Germline V gives CDR1 MNHEY, CDR2 SVGEGT. CDR3 region: CASSYEITGGYEQYF. The CDR3 DNA reads TGTGCCAGCAGTTACGAGATTACAGGGGGCTACGAGCAGTACTTC.

The chain uses TRBV24-1 and TRBJ2-3, with 9 positions matching TRBD1. CDR1 KGHDR and CDR2 SFDVKD come from the germline V gene. V trimming: 5 bases; J trimming: 2 bases; junction bases outside the gene matches: 7. The CDR3 loop spans 16 amino acids. The CDR3 DNA follows: TGTGCCACCAGTGTGCCGGGACAGGGTTACACAGATACGCAGTATTTT. Its translation: CATSVPGQGYTDTQYF.

This clone has just one count. The V and J genes are TRBV6-6 and TRBJ1-5; D remains unclear. V shed 9 bases and J shed 7 bases, with 13 bases lying between them. This CDR3 is 12 amino acids long. Germline CDR1 MNHNY, CDR2 SVGAGI (reference sequence). The CDR3 nucleotides are TGTGCCAGTTCCCAAACTCTACAGCCCCAGCATTTT. Protein: CASSQTLQPQHF.